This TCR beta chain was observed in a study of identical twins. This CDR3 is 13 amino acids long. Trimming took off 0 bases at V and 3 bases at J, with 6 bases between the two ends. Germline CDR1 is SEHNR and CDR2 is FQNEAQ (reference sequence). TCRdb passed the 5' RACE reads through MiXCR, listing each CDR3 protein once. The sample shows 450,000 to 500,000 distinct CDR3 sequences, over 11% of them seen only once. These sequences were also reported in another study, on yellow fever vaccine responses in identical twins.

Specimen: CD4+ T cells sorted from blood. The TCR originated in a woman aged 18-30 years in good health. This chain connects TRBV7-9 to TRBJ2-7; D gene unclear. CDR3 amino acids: CASSLADLYEQYF. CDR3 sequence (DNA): TGTGCCAGCAGCTTAGCGGACCTCTACGAGCAGTACTTC.